Listed below are T cell receptor beta chains from one sample, sequenced in a study of T cells after yellow fever vaccination. TCRdb called the 5' RACE reads again in MiXCR, with one record for every CDR3 protein. Of some 16,000 distinct CDR3 sequences in the sample, approximately 4.1% were seen once. Sequencing used PBMCs, either bulk or a sorted T-cell subset (CD4+, CD8+, memory, or dextramer-sorted; not recorded which), obtained 15 days after the yellow fever booster vaccination. The receptors stem from a man aged 25-45 years who received the YFV17D yellow fever vaccine. The CDR3 runs from the conserved cysteine through the conserved F or W. Each record gives: CDR3 protein, CDR3 DNA, J gene, V gene, clone size, D gene. A D gene is named only where the DNA matches it firmly. Not all rows give a size; the values are once, few, many and, for expanded clones, a class.

cdr3_aa: CSVSSGRSGEQFF
cdr3_nt: TGCAGTGTTTCTAGCGGGAGGAGTGGTGAGCAGTTCTTC
j_call: TRBJ2-1
v_call: TRBV20-1
clone_size: many
d_call: TRBD2

cdr3_aa: CASSLNSGGARFPMTQYF
cdr3_nt: TGTGCCAGCAGCCTTAATAGCGGGGGGGCAAGATTCCCTATGACCCAGTACTTC
j_call: TRBJ2-5
v_call: TRBV11-2
clone_size: many
d_call: TRBD2

cdr3_aa: CASSPPGYTNNEQFF
cdr3_nt: TGTGCCAGCAGTCCCCCGGGTTATACGAACAATGAGCAGTTCTTC
j_call: TRBJ2-1
v_call: TRBV27
clone_size: .
d_call: .

cdr3_aa: CATSDPGSDEAFF
cdr3_nt: TGTGCCACCAGTGATCCAGGGTCGGATGAAGCTTTCTTT
j_call: TRBJ1-1
v_call: TRBV24-1
clone_size: many
d_call: .

cdr3_aa: CASSLERAPYEQYF
cdr3_nt: TGTGCCAGCAGTTTGGAAAGGGCCCCCTACGAGCAGTACTTC
j_call: TRBJ2-7
v_call: TRBV27
clone_size: many
d_call: .

cdr3_aa: CASSLGGAGTSNYGYTF
cdr3_nt: TGTGCCAGCAGCTTAGGGGGTGCAGGGACCTCTAACTATGGCTACACCTTC
j_call: TRBJ1-2
v_call: TRBV7-2
clone_size: many
d_call: .

cdr3_aa: CASSLRGLAGTNEQFF
cdr3_nt: TGTGCCAGCAGCCTACGAGGACTAGCGGGGACCAATGAGCAGTTCTTC
j_call: TRBJ2-1
v_call: TRBV7-2
clone_size: many
d_call: TRBD2

cdr3_aa: CASTLGTSGSLSYNEQFF
cdr3_nt: TGTGCCAGTACCTTAGGCACTAGCGGGAGTTTGTCCTACAATGAGCAGTTCTTC
j_call: TRBJ2-1
v_call: TRBV21-1
clone_size: many
d_call: .

cdr3_aa: CASSLGDGAYEQYF
cdr3_nt: TGTGCCAGCAGCTTAGGGGACGGAGCCTACGAGCAGTACTTC
j_call: TRBJ2-7
v_call: TRBV7-6
clone_size: many
d_call: .

cdr3_aa: CASSGRGGSANTGELFF
cdr3_nt: TGCGCCAGCAGCGGGCGTGGGGGTTCGGCGAACACCGGGGAGCTGTTTTTT
j_call: TRBJ2-2
v_call: TRBV5-1
clone_size: many
d_call: .

cdr3_aa: CASNVGGDTGELFF
cdr3_nt: TGTGCCAGCAACGTGGGGGGGGACACCGGGGAGCTGTTTTTT
j_call: TRBJ2-2
v_call: TRBV7-2
clone_size: .
d_call: TRBD2

cdr3_aa: CASILQGTLSGANVLTF
cdr3_nt: TGTGCCAGCATCCTACAGGGGACCCTCTCTGGGGCCAACGTCCTGACTTTC
j_call: TRBJ2-6
v_call: TRBV5-4
clone_size: many
d_call: TRBD1

cdr3_aa: CSARLASDTQYF
cdr3_nt: TGCAGTGCCAGACTAGCTTCAGATACGCAGTATTTT
j_call: TRBJ2-3
v_call: TRBV20-1
clone_size: many
d_call: TRBD2

cdr3_aa: CAISPTELKTEAFF
cdr3_nt: TGTGCCATCAGTCCAACAGAGTTGAAGACTGAAGCTTTCTTT
j_call: TRBJ1-1
v_call: TRBV27
clone_size: .
d_call: .

cdr3_aa: CASSFGDHSYEQYF
cdr3_nt: TGTGCCAGCAGCTTCGGGGACCACTCCTACGAGCAGTACTTC
j_call: TRBJ2-7
v_call: TRBV11-2
clone_size: many
d_call: .

cdr3_aa: CASSNQDPGAEQYF
cdr3_nt: TGTGCCAGCAGTAACCAGGACCCTGGGGCCGAGCAGTACTTC
j_call: TRBJ2-7
v_call: TRBV12-3/TRBV12-4
clone_size: many
d_call: .

cdr3_aa: CAWKGASYEQYF
cdr3_nt: TGTGCCTGGAAGGGGGCCTCCTACGAGCAGTACTTC
j_call: TRBJ2-7
v_call: TRBV30
clone_size: many
d_call: TRBD1

cdr3_aa: CASSQAIGDPEAFF
cdr3_nt: TGCGCCAGCAGCCAAGCGATAGGGGACCCTGAAGCTTTCTTT
j_call: TRBJ1-1
v_call: TRBV4-3
clone_size: many
d_call: .

cdr3_aa: CASSPRDRGVAGANVLTF
cdr3_nt: TGTGCCAGCAGCCCCAGAGACAGGGGAGTGGCTGGGGCCAACGTCCTGACTTTC
j_call: TRBJ2-6
v_call: TRBV7-8
clone_size: many
d_call: TRBD1

cdr3_aa: CASRAPDNYGYTF
cdr3_nt: TGTGCCAGTAGAGCCCCGGATAACTATGGCTACACCTTC
j_call: TRBJ1-2
v_call: TRBV19
clone_size: many
d_call: .

cdr3_aa: CASSVELEGEQYF
cdr3_nt: TGTGCCAGCAGCGTCGAATTGGAGGGGGAGCAGTACTTC
j_call: TRBJ2-7
v_call: TRBV9
clone_size: many
d_call: .

cdr3_aa: CASSSGGNEQFF
cdr3_nt: TGTGCCAGCAGTTCAGGGGGCAATGAGCAGTTCTTC
j_call: TRBJ2-1
v_call: TRBV12-3/TRBV12-4
clone_size: many
d_call: TRBD1

cdr3_aa: CSASFEGTGELFF
cdr3_nt: TGCAGTGCTAGTTTTGAGGGTACCGGGGAGCTGTTTTTT
j_call: TRBJ2-2
v_call: TRBV20-1
clone_size: medium-sized
d_call: .